This entry is about one TCR beta chain. At the DNA level, this CDR3 is encoded by other sequences in the same sample as well. The cohort comprised adults aged 18 to 89 years residing in under 25 US areas. The CDR3 has 13 amino acids. V was cut by 2 bases and J by 5 bases, with 9 bases left in between. CDR1 MNHEY and CDR2 SMNVEV come from the germline V gene (reference sequence). Methods used by the authors: Estimation of nucleated cell counts relied on the amplification of reference gene primers. TCRdb's table, derived via immunoSEQ multiplex PCR, lists solely in-frame clones and lacks some. V and J calls and clone size come straight from that table; D and trimming were deduced from the DNA. This table has about 200,000 clones, approximately 86% appearing once. This sample is drawn from a study of blood T cell repertoires in COVID-19.

Sequencing used PBMCs or T cells enriched from blood (not recorded which). The chain couples TRBV27 to TRBJ1-1; a possible D gene is TRBD1 (6 bases). The TCR sequence derives from a woman younger than 45 who had recovered from COVID-19. The CDR3 DNA follows: TGTGCCAGCAGTTTAACAGGGCGGACTGAAGCTTTCTTT. Its protein product is CASSLTGRTEAFF.